This T cell receptor beta chain was sequenced in a study of T cells after yellow fever vaccination. This clonotype was counted only a few times. Its antigen is unknown. 5'RACE template switching added a universal primer site and UMIs to TCR cDNA. TCRdb used MiXCR to reprocess the 5' RACE reads, holding one entry per CDR3 protein. The sample lists around 530,000 distinct CDR3 sequences, about a sixth seen once, with approximately 15% in the top ten. V was pared by 4 bases and J by 4 bases, with 10 bases of the junction left unmatched. The CDR3 loop spans 15 amino acids. CDR1 is LGHDT and CDR2 is YNNKEL in the germline V gene (reference sequence). Study-wide results and caveats: Reappearance after the booster was observed for most primary-vaccination clones (roughly 95% CD4, about 85% CD8). Though weaker, the secondary response peaked faster, on day 5 versus 15.

The specimen comprised PBMCs, sampled 5 days after the first yellow fever vaccination. This clonotype was sampled from a man aged 18 to 29 who received the YFV17D yellow fever vaccine. V and J are TRBV3-1 and TRBJ2-7; 7 bases are shared with TRBD1. CDR3 in DNA: TGTGCCAGCAGCCCTCATCCAGGGGGTCGATACGAGCAGTACTTC. Protein: CASSPHPGGRYEQYF.